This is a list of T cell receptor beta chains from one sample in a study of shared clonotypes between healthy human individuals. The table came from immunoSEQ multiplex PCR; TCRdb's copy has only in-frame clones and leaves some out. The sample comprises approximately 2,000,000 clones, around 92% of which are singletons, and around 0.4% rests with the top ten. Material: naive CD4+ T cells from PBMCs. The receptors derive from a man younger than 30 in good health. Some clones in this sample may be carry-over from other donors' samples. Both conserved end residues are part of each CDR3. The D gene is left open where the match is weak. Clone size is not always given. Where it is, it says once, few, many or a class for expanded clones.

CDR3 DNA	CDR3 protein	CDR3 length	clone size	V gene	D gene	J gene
TGTGCCAGCAGCACCCGAAATCAGCCCCAGCATTTT	CASSTRNQPQHF	12	-	TRBV7-2	-	TRBJ1-5
TGTGCCAGCAGCTTACGGGACAGGGTTTCCACCGGGGAGCTGTTTTTT	CASSLRDRVSTGELFF	16	-	TRBV7-8	TRBD1	TRBJ2-2
TGTGCCAGCAGCGGCTACCAAGAGACCCAGTACTTC	CASSGYQETQYF	12	-	TRBV6-1	-	TRBJ2-5
TGTGCCAGCAGCTTACTAGCGGGAGGTGCGGAGACCCAGTACTTC	CASSLLAGGAETQYF	15	-	TRBV5-6	TRBD2	TRBJ2-5
TGTGCCAGCAGCTTAGAGCGGTACCATGAAGCTTTCTTT	CASSLERYHEAFF	13	-	TRBV7-2	-	TRBJ1-1
TGTGCCAGCAGTGATACGGGGGCAGATACGCAGTATTTT	CASSDTGADTQYF	13	-	TRBV6-1	-	TRBJ2-3
TGTGCCAGCAGCTTGGCGGGATCCTCCTACGAGCAGTACTTC	CASSLAGSSYEQYF	14	-	TRBV7-9	-	TRBJ2-7
TGTGCCAGCTCGACTACCTTACCGGGGAACACAGATACGCAGTATTTT	CASSTTLPGNTDTQYF	16	-	TRBV18	-	TRBJ2-3
TGCGCCAGCAGACCGGGACATCCGTTTTCAAGGAACACTGAAGCTTTCTTT	CASRPGHPFSRNTEAFF	17	-	TRBV4-1	-	TRBJ1-1
TGTGCCAGCAGCTTAGGCTTCCGTGGGGATAGGACCCAGTACTTC	CASSLGFRGDRTQYF	15	-	TRBV7-2	-	TRBJ2-5
TGTGCCAGCAGCGCAACAGGGGTTTCCTACAATGAGCAGTTCTTC	CASSATGVSYNEQFF	15	-	TRBV7-3	TRBD1	TRBJ2-1
TGTGCCATCAGTGAACTCGGCACCTACGAGCAGTACTTC	CAISELGTYEQYF	13	-	TRBV10-3	-	TRBJ2-7
TGTGCCAGCAGTTTATGGCAGGGGGGCCAAGGGGACTCTGGGGCCAACGTCCTGACTTTC	CASSLWQGGQGDSGANVLTF	20	-	TRBV28	-	TRBJ2-6
TGTGCCAGCAGCCGAAGCGGGACAGCATCTTACAATGAGCAGTTCTTC	CASSRSGTASYNEQFF	16	once	TRBV14	-	TRBJ2-1
TGTGCCAGCAGCTTAGAAAAAAGACAGCAGTATTTT	CASSLEKRQQYF	12	-	TRBV7-9	-	TRBJ2-3
TGTGCCAGTAGTATAGTTCCACAATCTGGGGCCAACGTCCTGACTTTC	CASSIVPQSGANVLTF	16	-	TRBV19	-	TRBJ2-6